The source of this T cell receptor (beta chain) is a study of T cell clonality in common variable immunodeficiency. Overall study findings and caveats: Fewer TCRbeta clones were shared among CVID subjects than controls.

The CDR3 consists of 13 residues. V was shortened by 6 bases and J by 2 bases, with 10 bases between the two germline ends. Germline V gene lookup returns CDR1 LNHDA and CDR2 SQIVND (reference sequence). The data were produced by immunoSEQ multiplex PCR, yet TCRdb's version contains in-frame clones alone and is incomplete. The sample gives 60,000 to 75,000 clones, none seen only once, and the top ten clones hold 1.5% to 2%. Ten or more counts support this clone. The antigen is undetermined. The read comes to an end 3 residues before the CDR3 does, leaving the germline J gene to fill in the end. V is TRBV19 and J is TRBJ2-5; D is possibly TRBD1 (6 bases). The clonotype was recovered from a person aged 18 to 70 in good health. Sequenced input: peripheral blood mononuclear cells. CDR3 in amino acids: CASSQGIQETQYF. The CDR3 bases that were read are TGTGCCAGTAGCCAGGGGATTCAAGAGACC.